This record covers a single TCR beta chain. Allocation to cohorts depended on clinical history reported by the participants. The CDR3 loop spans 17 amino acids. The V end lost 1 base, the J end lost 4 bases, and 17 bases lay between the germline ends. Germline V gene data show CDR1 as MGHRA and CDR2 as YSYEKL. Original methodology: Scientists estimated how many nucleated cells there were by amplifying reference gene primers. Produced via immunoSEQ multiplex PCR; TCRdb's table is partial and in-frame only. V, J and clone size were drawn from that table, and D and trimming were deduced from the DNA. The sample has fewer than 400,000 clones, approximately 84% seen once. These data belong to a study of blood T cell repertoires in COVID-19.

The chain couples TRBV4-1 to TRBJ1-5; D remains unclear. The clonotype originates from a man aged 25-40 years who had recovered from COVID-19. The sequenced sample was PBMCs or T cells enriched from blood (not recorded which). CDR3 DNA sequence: TGCGCCAGCAGCCAAGGGCTGCGAGGAAAACAAAATCAGCCCCAGCATTTT. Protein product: CASSQGLRGKQNQPQHF.